A selection of T cell receptor beta chains follows, all from one sample in a study of cytomegalovirus exposure and HLA in healthy donors. This table comes from immunoSEQ multiplex PCR, and its TCRdb copy is limited to in-frame clones, with some not included. The sample has about 160,000 clones; more than 60% are singletons. The sequenced sample was PBMCs. The source is a woman between 40 and 55 years old in good health and CMV-seropositive. Both conserved end residues are part of each CDR3. The D gene is left open where the match is weak. Some rows mark clone size as missing; the rest say once, few, many or name a class of expanded clone.

d_gene	j_gene	v_gene	abundance	CDR3nt	CDR3aa
TRBD1	TRBJ2-3	TRBV5-4	-	TGTGCCAGCAGCTTGGGACGGGGGACAGGGCATTACACTTTT	CASSLGRGTGHYTF
-	TRBJ1-5	TRBV4-1	-	TGCGCCAGCAGCCAAGCCCTCAATCAGCCCCAGCATTTT	CASSQALNQPQHF
-	TRBJ1-4	TRBV5-1	-	TGCGCCAGCAGCTTGTCCGGCAGCAGGGAAAAACTGTTTTTT	CASSLSGSREKLFF
TRBD1	TRBJ2-7	TRBV4-1	-	TGCGCCAGCAGCCAACCGAGGACAGGGCATTACGAGCAGTACTTC	CASSQPRTGHYEQYF
-	TRBJ2-7	TRBV27	-	TGTGCCAGCAGCCAAAATTTTTTTGGGACTGGCGGAGCCGAGCAGTACTTC	CASSQNFFGTGGAEQYF
TRBD2	TRBJ2-7	TRBV7-6	-	TGTGCCAGCAGCTCCGAGGGGCGGGGGTCCTACGAGCAGTACTTC	CASSSEGRGSYEQYF
-	TRBJ1-2	TRBV5-1	-	TGCGCCAGCAGCTTGGGACCCCAGGCAGGGGGCTACACCTTC	CASSLGPQAGGYTF
-	TRBJ1-6	TRBV30	-	TGTGCCTGGGCACTTGGACCCGGGGATAATTCACCCCTCCACTTT	CAWALGPGDNSPLHF
TRBD1	TRBJ2-7	TRBV30	-	TGTGCCTGGAGTGGGACCGGGACAGGGAGTTACGAGCAGTACTTC	CAWSGTGTGSYEQYF
-	TRBJ1-2	TRBV11-2	-	TGTGCCAGCAGCCCCATGGGCAGGGAGGACTATGGCTACACCTTC	CASSPMGREDYGYTF
-	TRBJ2-6	TRBV5-6	-	TGTGCCAGCAGCTCGTACTTATACTCTGGGGCCAACGTCCTGACTTTC	CASSSYLYSGANVLTF
-	TRBJ1-2	TRBV7-9	-	TGTGCCAGCATCAGAATGGAGGGAGTTGTATCGGGTGGCTACACCTTC	CASIRMEGVVSGGYTF
-	TRBJ2-1	TRBV2	-	TGTGCCAGCAGTGATCTCTCCTACAATGAGCAGTTCTTC	CASSDLSYNEQFF
-	TRBJ2-7	TRBV30	once	TGTGCCTGGAGTGTACGAGTCTCCTACGAGCAGTACTTC	CAWSVRVSYEQYF
-	TRBJ1-1	TRBV2	-	TGTGCCAGCAGTGGCCCACGGGCAGGGCGGATCACTGAAGCTTTCTTT	CASSGPRAGRITEAFF
-	TRBJ2-7	TRBV5-1	-	TGCGCCAGCAGGAACCCGGGACAAGCCTACGAGCAGTACTTC	CASRNPGQAYEQYF
-	TRBJ1-3	TRBV9	once	TGTGCCAGCAGCCGGAGAGCTGGAAACACCATATATTTT	CASSRRAGNTIYF
-	TRBJ1-2	TRBV4-3	-	TGCGCCAGCAGCCAAGATCTACTCGGGAAGGGCACAGCCAACTATGGCTACACCTTC	CASSQDLLGKGTANYGYTF
-	TRBJ1-3	TRBV9	-	TGTGCCAGCAGCGGGGGAGGGCCTGGAAACACCATATATTTT	CASSGGGPGNTIYF
-	TRBJ2-1	TRBV6-1	-	TGTGCCAGCAGTGAACAGGGCCACGCGAATGAGCAGTTCTTC	CASSEQGHANEQFF
-	TRBJ2-1	TRBV4-1	-	TGCGCCAGCAGCCGATACGACAGGTCAAATGAGCAGTTCTTC	CASSRYDRSNEQFF
-	TRBJ2-4	TRBV7-3	once	TGTGCCAGCAGCCGGGATGAGACCACAATTCAGTACTTC	CASSRDETTIQYF
TRBD1	TRBJ2-2	TRBV10-3	-	TGTGCCAGTACGGGACAGGGGTTCACCGGGGAGCTGTTTTTT	CASTGQGFTGELFF
-	TRBJ1-2	TRBV6-1	-	TGTGCCAGCAGTGGAGGGGGTTATGGCTACACCTTC	CASSGGGYGYTF
TRBD2	TRBJ2-5	TRBV4-1	few	TGTGCCAGCAGCCAAGATGGGTATAGCGGGGGGGAGACCCAGTACTTC	CASSQDGYSGGETQYF
TRBD1	TRBJ1-4	TRBV23-1	-	TGCGCCAGCAGTCCACAGGGGACTAATGAAAAACTGTTTTTT	CASSPQGTNEKLFF
-	TRBJ2-3	TRBV4-2	-	TGTGCCAGCAGCCGAGACAAATTGGGAGATACGCAGTACTTT	CASSRDKLGDTQYF
-	TRBJ1-1	TRBV6-6	few	TGTGCCAGCAGTTACTCTTTGGGAGAGGCTTTCTTT	CASSYSLGEAFF
TRBD2	TRBJ2-3	TRBV5-4	few	TGTGCCAGCAGCTTGGCGCGGGGGATACGCACAGATACGCAGTATTTT	CASSLARGIRTDTQYF
TRBD1	TRBJ2-7	TRBV9	few	TGTGCCAGCAGCGGATCGACAGGGGGAAACGAGCAGTACTTC	CASSGSTGGNEQYF
-	TRBJ1-2	TRBV4-2	-	TGTGCCAGCAGCCAAGACGCAGGGGTCAACTATGGCTACACCTTC	CASSQDAGVNYGYTF
-	TRBJ1-2	TRBV5-4	-	TGTGCCAGCAGCTTAGAAACTTATGGCTACACCTTC	CASSLETYGYTF
TRBD1	TRBJ1-6	TRBV11-2	-	TGTGCCGGCAGCTTAGGGGGGACAGTCCCTAATTCACCCCTCCACTTT	CAGSLGGTVPNSPLHF
TRBD1	TRBJ1-2	TRBV5-4	-	TGTGCCAGCAGTACGTCAGGGGGGAACTATGGCTACACCTTC	CASSTSGGNYGYTF
-	TRBJ2-7	TRBV2	-	TGTGCCAGCAGCGTGGACAGCTACGAGCAGTACTTC	CASSVDSYEQYF
-	TRBJ1-5	TRBV11-2	-	TGTGCCAGCAGCTTTGCAGGGCTTGGGCAGCCCCAGCATTTT	CASSFAGLGQPQHF
TRBD2	TRBJ2-1	TRBV27	few	TGTGCCAGCAGTCTAAGGACTAGCGGGGGGGCTAATGAGCAGTTCTTC	CASSLRTSGGANEQFF
-	TRBJ1-1	TRBV30	few	TGTGCCTGGAGTGTGGCAGGGGAGCTTGGAGCTTTCTTT	CAWSVAGELGAFF
TRBD1	TRBJ2-1	TRBV7-2	-	TGTGCCAGCAGCTACCGACGGGACAGGGATAATGAGCAGTTCTTC	CASSYRRDRDNEQFF
TRBD2	TRBJ2-5	TRBV9	-	TGTGCCAGCAGCACCGGGACTAGCGGGGGCCAAGAGACCCAGTACTTC	CASSTGTSGGQETQYF
-	TRBJ1-6	TRBV6-1	-	TGTGCCAGCAGTAAGAACGGGGATAATTCACCCCTCCACTTT	CASSKNGDNSPLHF
TRBD1	TRBJ2-3	TRBV7-2	-	TGTGCCAGCGACCGGGACAGTACCACAGATACGCAGTATTTT	CASDRDSTTDTQYF
-	TRBJ1-2	TRBV5-5	-	TGTGCCAGCAGCAGCTCAGGGAACTATGGCTACACCTTC	CASSSSGNYGYTF
-	TRBJ2-2	TRBV7-6	once	TGTGCCAGCAGAACTACCGGGACTTTCGGGGAGCTGTTTTTT	CASRTTGTFGELFF
TRBD2	TRBJ2-5	TRBV4-1	few	TGCGCCAGCAGCCAAGGGGCGGGGGGGCAAGAGACCCAGTACTTC	CASSQGAGGQETQYF
-	TRBJ1-1	TRBV5-8	once	TGTGCCAGCAGCCCCGCCACACCTGAAGCTTTCTTT	CASSPATPEAFF
TRBD2	TRBJ2-1	TRBV30	-	TGTGCCTGGAGTACCGGACTAGCGGGGGGGCCCCACAATGAGCAGTTCTTC	CAWSTGLAGGPHNEQFF
-	TRBJ2-3	TRBV6-1	once	TGTGCCAGCAGTGAAGCGCGGGGACCGGAGAGCACAGATACGCAGTATTTT	CASSEARGPESTDTQYF